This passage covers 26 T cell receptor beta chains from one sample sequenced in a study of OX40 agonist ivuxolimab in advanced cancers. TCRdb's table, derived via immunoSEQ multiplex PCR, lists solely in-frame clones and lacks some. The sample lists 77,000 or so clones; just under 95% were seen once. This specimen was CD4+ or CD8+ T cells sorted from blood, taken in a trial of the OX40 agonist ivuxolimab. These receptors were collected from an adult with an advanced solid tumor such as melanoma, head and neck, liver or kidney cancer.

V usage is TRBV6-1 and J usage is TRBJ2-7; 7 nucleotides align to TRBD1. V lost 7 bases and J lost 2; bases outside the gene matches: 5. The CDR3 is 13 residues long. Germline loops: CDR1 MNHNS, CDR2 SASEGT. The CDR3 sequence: CASTWTGTYEQYF. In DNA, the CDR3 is TGTGCCAGCACCTGGACAGGCACCTACGAGCAGTACTTC.

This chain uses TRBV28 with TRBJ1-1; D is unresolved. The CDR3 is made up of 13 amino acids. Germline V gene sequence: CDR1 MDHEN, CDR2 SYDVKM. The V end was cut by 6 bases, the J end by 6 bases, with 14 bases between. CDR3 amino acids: CASSPTDVPEAFF. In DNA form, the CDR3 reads TGTGCCAGCAGCCCTACGGACGTCCCTGAAGCTTTCTTT.

CDR3 bases: TGTGCCAGCAGTTACCACCAGGGATACGGCTACACCTTC. This codes for CASSYHQGYGYTF. The gene calls are TRBV7-6 and TRBJ1-2; weak D call: TRBD1 (5 bases). The CDR3 is 13 amino acids. Germline values: CDR1 SGHVS, CDR2 FNYEAQ. V was clipped by 6 bases and J by 8 bases, with 16 bases between them.

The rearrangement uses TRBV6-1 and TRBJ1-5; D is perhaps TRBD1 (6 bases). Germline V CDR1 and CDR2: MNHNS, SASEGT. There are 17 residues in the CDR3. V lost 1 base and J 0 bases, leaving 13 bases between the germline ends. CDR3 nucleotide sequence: TGTGCCAGCAGTGAAGGGACAGATCCATATAGCAATCAGCCCCAGCATTTT. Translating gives CASSEGTDPYSNQPQHF.

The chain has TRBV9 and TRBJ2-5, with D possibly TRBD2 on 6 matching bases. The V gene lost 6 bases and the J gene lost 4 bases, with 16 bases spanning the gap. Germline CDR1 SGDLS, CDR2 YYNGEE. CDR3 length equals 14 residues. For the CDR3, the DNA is TGTGCCAGCACCGCGGACTATTACACAGAGACCCAGTACTTC. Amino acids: CASTADYYTETQYF.

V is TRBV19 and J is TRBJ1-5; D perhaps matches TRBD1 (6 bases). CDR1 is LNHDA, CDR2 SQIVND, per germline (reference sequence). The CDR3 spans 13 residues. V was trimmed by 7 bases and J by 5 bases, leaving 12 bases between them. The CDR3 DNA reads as TGTGCCAGTACCTGGGGGGCCTATCAGCCCCAGCATTTT. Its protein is CASTWGAYQPQHF.

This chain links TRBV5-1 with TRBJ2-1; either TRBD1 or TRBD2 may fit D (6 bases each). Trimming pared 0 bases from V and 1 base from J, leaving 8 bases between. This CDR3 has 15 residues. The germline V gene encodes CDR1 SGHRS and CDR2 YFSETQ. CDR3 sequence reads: CASSLVGGSYNEQFF. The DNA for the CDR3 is TGCGCCAGCAGCTTGGTAGGGGGGTCCTACAATGAGCAGTTCTTC. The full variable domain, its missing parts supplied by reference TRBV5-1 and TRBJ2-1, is KAGVTQTPRYLIKTRGQQVTLSCSPISGHRSVSWYQQTPGQGLQFLFEYFSETQRNKGNFPGRFSGRQFSNSRSEMNVSTLELGDSALYLCASSLVGGSYNEQFFGPGTRLTVL.

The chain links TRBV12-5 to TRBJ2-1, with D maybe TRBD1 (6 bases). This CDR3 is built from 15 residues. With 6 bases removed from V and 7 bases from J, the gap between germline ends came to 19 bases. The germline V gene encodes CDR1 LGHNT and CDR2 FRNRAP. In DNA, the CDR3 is TGTGCTAGTGGCCCCTTCCCCCAGGGGTGGAATGAGCAGTTCTTC. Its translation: CASGPFPQGWNEQFF.

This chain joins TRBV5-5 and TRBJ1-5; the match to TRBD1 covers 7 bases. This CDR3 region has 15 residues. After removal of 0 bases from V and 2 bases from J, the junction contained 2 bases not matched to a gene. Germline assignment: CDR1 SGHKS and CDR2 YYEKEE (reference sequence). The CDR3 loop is CASSLAGTGNQPQHF. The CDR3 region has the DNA TGTGCCAGCAGCTTGGCCGGGACAGGCAATCAGCCCCAGCATTTT.

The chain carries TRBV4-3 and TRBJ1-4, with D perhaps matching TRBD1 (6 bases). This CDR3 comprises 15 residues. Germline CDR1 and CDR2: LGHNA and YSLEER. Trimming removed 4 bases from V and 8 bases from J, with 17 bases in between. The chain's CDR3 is CASSPLTGKKEKLFF. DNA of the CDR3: TGCGCCAGCAGCCCTCTGACAGGTAAAAAGGAAAAACTGTTTTTT.

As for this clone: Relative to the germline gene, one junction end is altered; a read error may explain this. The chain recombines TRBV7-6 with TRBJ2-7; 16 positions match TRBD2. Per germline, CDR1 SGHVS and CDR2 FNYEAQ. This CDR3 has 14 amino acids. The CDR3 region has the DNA TGTGCCAGCAGCCTTCCGGGACTAGCGGGGGGGCCTCACTTC. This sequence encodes CASSLPGLAGGPHF.

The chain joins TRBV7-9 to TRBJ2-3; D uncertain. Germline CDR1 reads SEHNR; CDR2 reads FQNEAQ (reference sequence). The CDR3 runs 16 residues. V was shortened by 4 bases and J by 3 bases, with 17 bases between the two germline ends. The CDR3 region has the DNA TGTGCCAGCAGCTATCGCCAGGACCTCTCAACAGATACGCAGTATTTT. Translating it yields CASSYRQDLSTDTQYF.

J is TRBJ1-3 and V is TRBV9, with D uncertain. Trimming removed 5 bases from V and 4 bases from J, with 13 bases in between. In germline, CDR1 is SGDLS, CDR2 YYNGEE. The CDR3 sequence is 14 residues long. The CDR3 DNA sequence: TGTGCCAGCAGTCCTCTCCCCGCCGGAAACACCATATATTTT. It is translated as CASSPLPAGNTIYF.

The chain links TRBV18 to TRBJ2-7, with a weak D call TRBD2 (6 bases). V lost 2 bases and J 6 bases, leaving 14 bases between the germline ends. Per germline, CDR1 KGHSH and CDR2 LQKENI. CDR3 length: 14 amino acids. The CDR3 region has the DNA TGTGCCAGCTCACCAGGGGGGTCCAGTGTCGAGCAGTACTTC. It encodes CASSPGGSSVEQYF.

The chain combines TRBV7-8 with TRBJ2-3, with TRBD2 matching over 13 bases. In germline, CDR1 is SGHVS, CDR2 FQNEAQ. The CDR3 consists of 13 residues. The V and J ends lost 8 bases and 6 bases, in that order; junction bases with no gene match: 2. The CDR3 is CASGTSGVDTQYF. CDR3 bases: TGTGCCAGCGGGACTAGCGGGGTCGATACGCAGTATTTT. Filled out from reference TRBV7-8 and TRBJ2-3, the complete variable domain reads GAGVSQSPRYKVAKRGQDVALRCDPISGHVSLFWYQQALGQGPEFLTYFQNEAQLDKSGLPSDRFFAERPEGSVSTLKIQRTQQEDSAVYLCASGTSGVDTQYFGPGTRLTVL.

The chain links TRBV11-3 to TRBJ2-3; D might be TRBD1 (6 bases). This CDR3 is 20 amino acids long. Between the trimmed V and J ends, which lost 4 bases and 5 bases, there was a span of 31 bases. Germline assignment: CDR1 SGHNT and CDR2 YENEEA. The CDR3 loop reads CASSSLPGAETGPLGDTQYF. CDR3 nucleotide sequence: TGTGCCAGCAGCTCCCTTCCAGGGGCGGAGACAGGCCCTCTTGGAGATACGCAGTATTTT.

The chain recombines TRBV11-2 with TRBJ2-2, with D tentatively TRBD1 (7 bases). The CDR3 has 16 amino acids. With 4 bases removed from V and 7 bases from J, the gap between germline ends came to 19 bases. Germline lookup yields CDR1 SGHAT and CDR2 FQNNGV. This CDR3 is CASSWTRQGGDGELFF. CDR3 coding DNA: TGTGCCAGCAGCTGGACGCGACAGGGAGGTGACGGGGAGCTGTTTTTT.

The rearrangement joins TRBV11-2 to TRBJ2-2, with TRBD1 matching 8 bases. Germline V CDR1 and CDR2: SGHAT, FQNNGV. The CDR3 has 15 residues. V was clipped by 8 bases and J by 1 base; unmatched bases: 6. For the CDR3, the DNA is TGTGCCAGCCTAAGAGGGACAGGGAACACCGGGGAGCTGTTTTTT. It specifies CASLRGTGNTGELFF. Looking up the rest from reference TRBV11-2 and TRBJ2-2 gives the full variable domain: EAGVAQSPRYKIIEKRQSVAFWCNPISGHATLYWYQQILGQGPKLLIQFQNNGVVDDSQLPKDRFSAERLKGVDSTLKIQPAKLEDSAVYLCASLRGTGNTGELFFGEGSRLTVL.

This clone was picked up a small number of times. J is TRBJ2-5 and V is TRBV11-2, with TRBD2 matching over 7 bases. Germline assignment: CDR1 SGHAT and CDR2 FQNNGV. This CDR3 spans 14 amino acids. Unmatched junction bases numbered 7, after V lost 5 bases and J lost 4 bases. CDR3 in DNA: TGTGCCAGCAGCCCATCCCCGGGGGGAGAGACCCAGTACTTC. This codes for CASSPSPGGETQYF.

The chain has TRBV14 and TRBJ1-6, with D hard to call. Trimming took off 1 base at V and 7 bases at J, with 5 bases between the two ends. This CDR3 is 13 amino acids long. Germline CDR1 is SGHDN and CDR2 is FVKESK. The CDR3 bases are TGTGCCAGCAGCCAAGGCCGGAATTCACCCCTCCACTTT. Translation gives CASSQGRNSPLHF.

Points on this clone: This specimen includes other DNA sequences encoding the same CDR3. CDR3 sequence reads: CASSQGGWESYEQYF. CDR3 coding DNA: TGTGCCAGCAGCCAAGGGGGGTGGGAATCCTACGAGCAGTACTTC. This chain connects TRBV4-2 to TRBJ2-7; tentatively, D is TRBD1 or TRBD2 (5 bases each). Germline V lookup: CDR1 LGHNA, CDR2 YNFKEQ. V shed 1 base and J shed 1 base, with 11 bases lying between them. This CDR3 has 15 amino acids.

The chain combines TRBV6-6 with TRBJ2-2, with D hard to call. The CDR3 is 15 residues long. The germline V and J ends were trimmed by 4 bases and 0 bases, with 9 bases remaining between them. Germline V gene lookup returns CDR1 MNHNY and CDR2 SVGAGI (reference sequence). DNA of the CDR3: TGTGCCAGCAGTTCAGCCTTCACGAACACCGGGGAGCTGTTTTTT. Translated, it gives CASSSAFTNTGELFF.

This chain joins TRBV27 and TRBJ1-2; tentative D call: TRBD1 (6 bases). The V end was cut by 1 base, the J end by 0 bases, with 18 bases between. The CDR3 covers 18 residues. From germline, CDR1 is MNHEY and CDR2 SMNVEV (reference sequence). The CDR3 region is CASSLLVDRPHTNYGYTF. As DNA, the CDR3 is TGTGCCAGCAGTTTATTAGTAGACAGGCCGCATACTAACTATGGCTACACCTTC.

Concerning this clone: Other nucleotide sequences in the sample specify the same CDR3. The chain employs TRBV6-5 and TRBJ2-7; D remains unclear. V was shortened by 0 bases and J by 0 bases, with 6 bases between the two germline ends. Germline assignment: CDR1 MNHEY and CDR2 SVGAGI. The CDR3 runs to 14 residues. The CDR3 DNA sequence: TGTGCCAGCAGTTACTCGACGAGCTCCTACGAGCAGTACTTC. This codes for CASSYSTSSYEQYF.

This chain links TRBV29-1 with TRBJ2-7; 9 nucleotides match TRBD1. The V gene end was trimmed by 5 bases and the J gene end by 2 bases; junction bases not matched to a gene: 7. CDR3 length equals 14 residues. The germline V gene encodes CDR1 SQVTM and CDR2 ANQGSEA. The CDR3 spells CSVLGTGRAYEQYF. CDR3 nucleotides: TGCAGCGTTCTCGGGACAGGGAGAGCCTACGAGCAGTACTTC.

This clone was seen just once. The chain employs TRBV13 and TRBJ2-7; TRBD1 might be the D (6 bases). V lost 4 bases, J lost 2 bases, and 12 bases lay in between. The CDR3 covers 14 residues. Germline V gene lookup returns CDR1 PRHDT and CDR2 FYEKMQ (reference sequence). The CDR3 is CASSSNRATYEQYF. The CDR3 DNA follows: TGTGCCAGCAGCTCGAACAGGGCTACCTACGAGCAGTACTTC.